The 3 T cell receptor beta chains reported below all come from one sample, sequenced in a study of Graves' ophthalmopathy and Graves' hyperthyroidism. The TCR beta CDR3 regions underwent amplification from RNA transcripts. RT-PCR with HTBI primers came first, then second-round multiplex PCR. From the multiplex PCR reads, TCRdb called clonotypes with MiXCR, one entry per CDR3 protein. The sample includes roughly 160,000 distinct CDR3 sequences, 30% to 45% seen only once; the top ten take roughly 6%. The sequenced sample was peripheral blood. These TCRs come from a woman aged 40 to 55 with Graves' ophthalmopathy.

This clonotype was observed at least ten times. The chain carries TRBV30 and TRBJ2-7; possible D gene TRBD1, 6 bases. V was trimmed by 2 bases and J by 3 bases, leaving 14 bases between them. Germline V gives CDR1 GTSNPN, CDR2 SVGIG (reference sequence). The CDR3 totals 14 residues. The DNA for the CDR3 is TGTGCCTGGAGTCCTCCGGGACACGTCTACGAGCAGTACTTC. Translating gives CAWSPPGHVYEQYF. Complete variable domain (other parts from reference TRBV30 and TRBJ2-7): SQTIHQWPATLVQPVGSPLSLECTVEGTSNPNLYWYRQAAGRGLQLLFYSVGIGQISSEVPQNLSASRPQDRQFILSSKKLLLSDSGFYLCAWSPPGHVYEQYFGPGTRLTVT.

This clonotype came up many times. V usage is TRBV19 and J usage is TRBJ1-2; TRBD1 is a possible D gene (5 bases). The V gene lost 3 bases and the J gene lost 7 bases, with 21 bases spanning the gap. Germline CDR1 is LNHDA and CDR2 is SQIVND (reference sequence). The CDR3 is 16 residues long. CDR3 sequence reads: CASSMSGRGEDSGYTF. The CDR3 bases are TGTGCCAGTAGTATGAGTGGAAGGGGAGAAGATTCTGGCTACACCTTC.

This clonotype was detected ten times or more. The rearrangement joins TRBV18 to TRBJ2-7, with 7 bases fitting TRBD1. CDR1 is KGHSH, CDR2 LQKENI, per germline. The CDR3 spans 15 residues. The ends lost 2 bases at V and 3 bases at J; junction bases unmatched: 7. The CDR3, as DNA: TGTGCCAGCTCACCAGTTCCGGGACAGAGCTACGAGCAGTACTTC. Translation gives CASSPVPGQSYEQYF.